These T cell receptor beta chains were read from a single sample in a study of beta chain features in type 1 diabetes. Clones were sequenced by immunoSEQ multiplex PCR, and TCRdb holds only the in-frame ones, with some missing. Of about 120,000 clones listed, 16% are singletons. Sample: central memory CD4+ T cells from blood. The source is a man under 40 with type 1 diabetes. Both conserved end residues are part of each CDR3. A D gene is named only where the DNA matches it firmly. Rows give clone size only sometimes, using once, few, many, or a class for an expanded clone.

D gene,clone size,V gene,J gene,CDR3 protein,CDR3 DNA
-,-,TRBV6-5,TRBJ1-4,CASSYSMNREKLFF,TGTGCCAGCAGTTACTCGATGAACAGGGAAAAACTGTTTTTT
TRBD1,few,TRBV27,TRBJ1-2,CASSFRDRGYGYTF,TGTGCCAGCAGTTTCCGGGACAGGGGCTATGGCTACACCTTC
-,few,TRBV10-3,TRBJ2-7,CAISAEVVYEQYF,TGTGCCATCAGTGCCGAAGTAGTCTACGAGCAGTACTTC
-,-,TRBV5-8,TRBJ2-3,CASSDGIHTSTDTQYF,TGTGCCAGCAGCGACGGGATTCACACTAGCACAGATACGCAGTATTTT
TRBD1,few,TRBV18,TRBJ1-6,CASSRTGTNSPLHF,TGTGCCAGCTCAAGGACAGGCACGAATTCACCCCTCCACTTT
-,-,TRBV30,TRBJ2-7,CAWGPSYEQYF,TGTGCCTGGGGGCCCTCCTACGAGCAGTACTTC
-,few,TRBV14,TRBJ2-5,CASSNVPQETQYF,TGTGCCAGCAGCAACGTCCCCCAAGAGACCCAGTACTTC
-,few,TRBV28,TRBJ1-3,CASCLAPRSGNTIYF,TGTGCCAGCTGCCTGGCCCCGAGATCTGGAAACACCATATATTTT
-,-,TRBV29-1,TRBJ2-7,CSVEYEESYEQYF,TGCAGCGTTGAATACGAGGAATCCTACGAGCAGTACTTC
-,-,TRBV19,TRBJ2-7,CASSRLRGGSYEQYF,TGTGCCAGTAGCCGTCTGAGGGGAGGCTCCTACGAGCAGTACTTC
-,few,TRBV7-2,TRBJ2-7,CASSTLTGSYEQYF,TGTGCCAGCAGCACCTTGACTGGCTCCTACGAGCAGTACTTC
-,-,TRBV7-9,TRBJ2-2,CASSLSGGKGTGELFF,TGTGCCAGCAGTCTCTCAGGCGGAAAGGGCACCGGGGAGCTGTTTTTT
TRBD1,-,TRBV10-3,TRBJ2-1,CAISALLIKGQMTHNEQFF,TGTGCCATCAGTGCTCTGCTGATAAAGGGACAGATGACACACAATGAGCAGTTCTTC
TRBD1,few,TRBV6-6,TRBJ2-5,CASSYPRTGRETQYF,TGTGCCAGCAGTTACCCTAGGACAGGGAGGGAGACCCAGTACTTC
-,few,TRBV18,TRBJ2-1,CASSPPAGDNEQFF,TGTGCCAGCTCACCACCGGCAGGGGACAATGAGCAGTTCTTC
-,-,TRBV9,TRBJ1-5,CASSFRDGDQPQHF,TGTGCCAGCAGCTTCCGGGACGGAGATCAGCCCCAGCATTTT
-,few,TRBV5-1,TRBJ2-3,CASSLSTDTQYF,TGCGCCAGCAGCTTAAGCACAGATACGCAGTATTTT
-,few,TRBV5-6,TRBJ1-5,CASSLWTSNQPQHF,TGTGCCAGCAGCTTGTGGACTAGCAATCAGCCCCAGCATTTT
-,many,TRBV11-2,TRBJ2-4,CASSLDPGTKNIQYF,TGTGCCAGCAGCTTAGATCCGGGGACCAAAAACATTCAGTACTTC
-,few,TRBV6-5,TRBJ2-3,CASNPGPYTDTQYF,TGTGCCAGCAATCCGGGACCTTACACAGATACGCAGTATTTT
TRBD1,few,TRBV5-6,TRBJ1-1,CASSLEQGVSNTEAFF,TGTGCCAGCAGCTTGGAGCAGGGGGTTTCGAACACTGAAGCTTTCTTT
TRBD1,few,TRBV18,TRBJ2-5,CASSPRTGNQETQYF,TGTGCCAGCTCGCCGAGGACAGGGAACCAAGAGACCCAGTACTTC
-,few,TRBV6-1,TRBJ1-1,CASSEAAGAGDTEAFF,TGTGCCAGCAGTGAAGCGGCAGGGGCCGGGGACACTGAAGCTTTCTTT
-,-,TRBV7-9,TRBJ1-4,CASSLLGEKLFF,TGTGCCAGCAGCTTACTCGGGGAAAAACTGTTTTTT